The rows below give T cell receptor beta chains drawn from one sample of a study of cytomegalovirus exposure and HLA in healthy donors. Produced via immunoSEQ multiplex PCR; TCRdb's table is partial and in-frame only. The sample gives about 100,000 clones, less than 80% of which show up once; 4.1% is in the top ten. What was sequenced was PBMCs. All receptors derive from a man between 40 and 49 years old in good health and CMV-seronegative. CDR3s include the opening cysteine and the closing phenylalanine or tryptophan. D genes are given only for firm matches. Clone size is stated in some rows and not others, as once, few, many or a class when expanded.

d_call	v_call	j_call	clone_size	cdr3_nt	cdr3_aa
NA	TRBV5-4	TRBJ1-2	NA	TGTGCCAGCAGCTTGGGTGCAGGCTTCTATGGCTACACCTTC	CASSLGAGFYGYTF
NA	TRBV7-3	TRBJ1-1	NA	TGTGCCAGCAGCTTAATGGGCAGCATGAACACTGAAGCTTTCTTT	CASSLMGSMNTEAFF
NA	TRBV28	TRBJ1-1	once	TGTGCCAGCAGTTTCTTCACTGAAGCTTTCTTT	CASSFFTEAFF
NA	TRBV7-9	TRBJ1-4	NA	TGTGCCAGCAGCTCGGTAAATCCGGTGGTCGGGGAAAAACTGTTTTTT	CASSSVNPVVGEKLFF
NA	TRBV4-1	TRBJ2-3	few	TGCGCCAGCAGCCCCGCTGATGGGCGGGGGCCAGGGACAGATACGCAGTATTTT	CASSPADGRGPGTDTQYF
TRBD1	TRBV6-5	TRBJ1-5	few	TGTGCCAGCAGACTGGGACAGGTCAGGGATCAGCCCCAGCATTTT	CASRLGQVRDQPQHF
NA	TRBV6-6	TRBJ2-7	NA	TGTGCCAGCAGTTACGAGGCAAGCTCCTACGAGCAGTACTTC	CASSYEASSYEQYF
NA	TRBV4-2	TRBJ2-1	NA	TGTGCCAGCAGCCAAACTTTATACAATGAGCAGTTCTTC	CASSQTLYNEQFF
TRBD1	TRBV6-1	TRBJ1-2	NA	TGTGCCAGCAGTGCCACAGGGGCTAACTATGGCTACACCTTC	CASSATGANYGYTF
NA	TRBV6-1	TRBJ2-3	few	TGTGCCAGCATAACAGGACCCTACACAGATACGCAGTATTTT	CASITGPYTDTQYF
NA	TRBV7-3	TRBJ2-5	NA	TGTGCCAGCAGCTTAGAGGTAGCGGAAGGCACCCAGTACTTC	CASSLEVAEGTQYF
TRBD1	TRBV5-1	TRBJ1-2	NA	TGCGCCAGCAGCTACCTCTCGACAGGGGAGGATGGCTACACCTTC	CASSYLSTGEDGYTF
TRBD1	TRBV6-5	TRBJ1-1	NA	TGTGCCAGCAGGGACGACAGGGGGCGCGGCACTGAAGCTTTCTTT	CASRDDRGRGTEAFF
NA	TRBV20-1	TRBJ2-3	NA	TGCAGTGCTAGAGTTCAAGATACGCAGTATTTT	CSARVQDTQYF
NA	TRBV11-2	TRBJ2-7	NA	TGTGCCAGCAGCTTATTCTCTGAGCCCTACGAGCAGTACTTC	CASSLFSEPYEQYF
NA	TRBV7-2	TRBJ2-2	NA	TGTGCCAGCAGCTTAGTCGGGAACACCGGGGAGCTGTTTTTT	CASSLVGNTGELFF
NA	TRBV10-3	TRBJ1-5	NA	TGTGTCATCAGTGATGGGTCGAGGGGCAATCAGCCCCAGCATTTT	CVISDGSRGNQPQHF
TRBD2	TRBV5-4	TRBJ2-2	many	TGTGCCAGCAGCTTCTCTCCTGGGCGGGGGGACTTCACCGGGGAGCTGTTTTTT	CASSFSPGRGDFTGELFF
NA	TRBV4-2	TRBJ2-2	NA	TGTGCCAGCAGCCAAGGGACGGGAACGGGAACCGGGGAGCTGTTTTTT	CASSQGTGTGTGELFF
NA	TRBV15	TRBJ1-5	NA	TGTGCCACCAGGGCAGGGGAAATGGGTCAGCCCCAGCATTTT	CATRAGEMGQPQHF
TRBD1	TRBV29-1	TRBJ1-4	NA	TGCAGCTTGCGAACAGGGGGCGATGAAAAACTGTTTTTT	CSLRTGGDEKLFF
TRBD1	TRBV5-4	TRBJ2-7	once	TGTGCCAGCAGCTTGGCCGTCCAGGGGGCCTACGAGCAGTACTTC	CASSLAVQGAYEQYF
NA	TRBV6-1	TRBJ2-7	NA	TGTGCCAGCAGTTGGGACACCCCCTACGAGCAGTACTTC	CASSWDTPYEQYF
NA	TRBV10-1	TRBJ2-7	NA	TGCGCCAGCAGTGAGTCGAATACACCCCCCTACGAGCAGTACTTC	CASSESNTPPYEQYF
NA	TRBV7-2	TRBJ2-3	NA	TGTGCCAGCAGCTTAGTCGCGATAGATACGCAGTATTTT	CASSLVAIDTQYF
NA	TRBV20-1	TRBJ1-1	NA	TGCAGTGCTGCAGGGGATTCTGAAGCTTTCTTT	CSAAGDSEAFF
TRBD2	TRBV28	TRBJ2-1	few	TGTGCCAGCTTCCCTCGCGGGGGGGCCAATGAGCAGTTCTTC	CASFPRGGANEQFF
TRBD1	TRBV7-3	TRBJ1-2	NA	TGTGCCAGCAGCCCGACCGGGACAGGGTATGGCTACACCTTC	CASSPTGTGYGYTF
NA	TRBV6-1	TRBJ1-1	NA	TGTGCCAGCAGTACAGGGATCGGGACTGAAGCTTTCTTT	CASSTGIGTEAFF
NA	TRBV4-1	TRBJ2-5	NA	TGCGCCAGCAGCCAACACCCCGCCCAGCGCCAAGAGACCCAGTACTTC	CASSQHPAQRQETQYF
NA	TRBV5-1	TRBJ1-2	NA	TGCGCCAGCAGTCCAGCGACGGGGAACTATGGCTACACCTTC	CASSPATGNYGYTF
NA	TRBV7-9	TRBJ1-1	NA	TGTGCCAGCCGCCTTCAGGCGACTATGAACACTGAAGCTTTCTTT	CASRLQATMNTEAFF
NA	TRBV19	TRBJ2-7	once	TGTGCCAGCTCTCTCAGAGGTTACGAGCAGTACTTC	CASSLRGYEQYF
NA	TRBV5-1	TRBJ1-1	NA	TGCGCCAGCAGCCCGAAGAGTTGGACTGAAGCTTTCTTT	CASSPKSWTEAFF
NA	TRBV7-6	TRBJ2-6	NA	TGTGCCAGCAGCTGGACTTCAGGGGACTCTGGGGCCAACGTCCTGACTTTC	CASSWTSGDSGANVLTF
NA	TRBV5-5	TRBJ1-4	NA	TGTGCCAGCAGCTTAGGGGTGGGTGAAAAACTGTTTTTT	CASSLGVGEKLFF
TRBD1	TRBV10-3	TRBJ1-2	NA	TGTGCCATCAGTGAGTCCCGGGACAGAAACGATTATGGCTACACCTTC	CAISESRDRNDYGYTF
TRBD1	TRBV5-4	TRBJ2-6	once	TGTGCCAGCAGCTACCAGATGGGACAGGGTGCTGGGGCCAACGTCCTGACTTTC	CASSYQMGQGAGANVLTF
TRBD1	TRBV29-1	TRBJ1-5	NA	TGCAGCGCTAGGGACAGCACGGGGCAGCCCCAGCATTTT	CSARDSTGQPQHF
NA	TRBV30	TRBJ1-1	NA	TGTGCCTGGAACCGGGACACTGAAGCTTTCTTT	CAWNRDTEAFF
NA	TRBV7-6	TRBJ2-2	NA	TGTGCCAGCAGCTTAAGACAGACCGCCACCACCGGGGAGCTGTTTTTT	CASSLRQTATTGELFF
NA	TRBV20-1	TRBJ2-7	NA	TGCAGTGCAGGGGTAGCCGAGCAGTACTTC	CSAGVAEQYF
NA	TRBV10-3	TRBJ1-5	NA	TGTGCCATCAGTGAGTCGAAAGGGGGGGGGAATAGCAATCAGCCCCAGCATTTT	CAISESKGGGNSNQPQHF
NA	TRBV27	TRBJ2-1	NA	TGTGCCAGCGCTCTTAGCAGAACCAATGAGCAGTTCTTC	CASALSRTNEQFF